This T cell receptor (beta chain) was sequenced during a study of cytotoxic CD8 clonotypes in ibrutinib-treated CLL. Findings of the study overall: Clonality (at baseline) was higher than in age-matched healthy donors and tracked circulating CD8+ T-cell counts. Higher clonality was seen at ibrutinib response and a return toward baseline at progression.

This clone was detected once. As yet, its antigen is unknown. The germline CDR1 and CDR2 sequences are SGHRS and YFSETQ. Deletions cut 0 bases from V and 7 bases from J, with 11 bases between. CDR3 size: 14 residues. With cryopreserved PBMCs as the source, around 1.9 micrograms of genomic DNA went to TCR beta libraries. Sequencing was designed to attain a depth spanning 1 in 200,000 to 1 in 1 million T cells. The table came from immunoSEQ multiplex PCR; TCRdb's copy has only in-frame clones and leaves some out. The sample shows tens of thousands of clones, about two thirds of them seen only once. This chain connects TRBV5-1 to TRBJ2-1; D gene uncertain. This receptor was identified in a human donor with chronic lymphocytic leukemia. The sample was PBMCs, taken at disease progression, from a patient treated with ibrutinib. CDR3: CASSLVQARNEQFF. The CDR3 bases are TGCGCCAGCAGCTTGGTGCAGGCCAGAAATGAGCAGTTCTTC.